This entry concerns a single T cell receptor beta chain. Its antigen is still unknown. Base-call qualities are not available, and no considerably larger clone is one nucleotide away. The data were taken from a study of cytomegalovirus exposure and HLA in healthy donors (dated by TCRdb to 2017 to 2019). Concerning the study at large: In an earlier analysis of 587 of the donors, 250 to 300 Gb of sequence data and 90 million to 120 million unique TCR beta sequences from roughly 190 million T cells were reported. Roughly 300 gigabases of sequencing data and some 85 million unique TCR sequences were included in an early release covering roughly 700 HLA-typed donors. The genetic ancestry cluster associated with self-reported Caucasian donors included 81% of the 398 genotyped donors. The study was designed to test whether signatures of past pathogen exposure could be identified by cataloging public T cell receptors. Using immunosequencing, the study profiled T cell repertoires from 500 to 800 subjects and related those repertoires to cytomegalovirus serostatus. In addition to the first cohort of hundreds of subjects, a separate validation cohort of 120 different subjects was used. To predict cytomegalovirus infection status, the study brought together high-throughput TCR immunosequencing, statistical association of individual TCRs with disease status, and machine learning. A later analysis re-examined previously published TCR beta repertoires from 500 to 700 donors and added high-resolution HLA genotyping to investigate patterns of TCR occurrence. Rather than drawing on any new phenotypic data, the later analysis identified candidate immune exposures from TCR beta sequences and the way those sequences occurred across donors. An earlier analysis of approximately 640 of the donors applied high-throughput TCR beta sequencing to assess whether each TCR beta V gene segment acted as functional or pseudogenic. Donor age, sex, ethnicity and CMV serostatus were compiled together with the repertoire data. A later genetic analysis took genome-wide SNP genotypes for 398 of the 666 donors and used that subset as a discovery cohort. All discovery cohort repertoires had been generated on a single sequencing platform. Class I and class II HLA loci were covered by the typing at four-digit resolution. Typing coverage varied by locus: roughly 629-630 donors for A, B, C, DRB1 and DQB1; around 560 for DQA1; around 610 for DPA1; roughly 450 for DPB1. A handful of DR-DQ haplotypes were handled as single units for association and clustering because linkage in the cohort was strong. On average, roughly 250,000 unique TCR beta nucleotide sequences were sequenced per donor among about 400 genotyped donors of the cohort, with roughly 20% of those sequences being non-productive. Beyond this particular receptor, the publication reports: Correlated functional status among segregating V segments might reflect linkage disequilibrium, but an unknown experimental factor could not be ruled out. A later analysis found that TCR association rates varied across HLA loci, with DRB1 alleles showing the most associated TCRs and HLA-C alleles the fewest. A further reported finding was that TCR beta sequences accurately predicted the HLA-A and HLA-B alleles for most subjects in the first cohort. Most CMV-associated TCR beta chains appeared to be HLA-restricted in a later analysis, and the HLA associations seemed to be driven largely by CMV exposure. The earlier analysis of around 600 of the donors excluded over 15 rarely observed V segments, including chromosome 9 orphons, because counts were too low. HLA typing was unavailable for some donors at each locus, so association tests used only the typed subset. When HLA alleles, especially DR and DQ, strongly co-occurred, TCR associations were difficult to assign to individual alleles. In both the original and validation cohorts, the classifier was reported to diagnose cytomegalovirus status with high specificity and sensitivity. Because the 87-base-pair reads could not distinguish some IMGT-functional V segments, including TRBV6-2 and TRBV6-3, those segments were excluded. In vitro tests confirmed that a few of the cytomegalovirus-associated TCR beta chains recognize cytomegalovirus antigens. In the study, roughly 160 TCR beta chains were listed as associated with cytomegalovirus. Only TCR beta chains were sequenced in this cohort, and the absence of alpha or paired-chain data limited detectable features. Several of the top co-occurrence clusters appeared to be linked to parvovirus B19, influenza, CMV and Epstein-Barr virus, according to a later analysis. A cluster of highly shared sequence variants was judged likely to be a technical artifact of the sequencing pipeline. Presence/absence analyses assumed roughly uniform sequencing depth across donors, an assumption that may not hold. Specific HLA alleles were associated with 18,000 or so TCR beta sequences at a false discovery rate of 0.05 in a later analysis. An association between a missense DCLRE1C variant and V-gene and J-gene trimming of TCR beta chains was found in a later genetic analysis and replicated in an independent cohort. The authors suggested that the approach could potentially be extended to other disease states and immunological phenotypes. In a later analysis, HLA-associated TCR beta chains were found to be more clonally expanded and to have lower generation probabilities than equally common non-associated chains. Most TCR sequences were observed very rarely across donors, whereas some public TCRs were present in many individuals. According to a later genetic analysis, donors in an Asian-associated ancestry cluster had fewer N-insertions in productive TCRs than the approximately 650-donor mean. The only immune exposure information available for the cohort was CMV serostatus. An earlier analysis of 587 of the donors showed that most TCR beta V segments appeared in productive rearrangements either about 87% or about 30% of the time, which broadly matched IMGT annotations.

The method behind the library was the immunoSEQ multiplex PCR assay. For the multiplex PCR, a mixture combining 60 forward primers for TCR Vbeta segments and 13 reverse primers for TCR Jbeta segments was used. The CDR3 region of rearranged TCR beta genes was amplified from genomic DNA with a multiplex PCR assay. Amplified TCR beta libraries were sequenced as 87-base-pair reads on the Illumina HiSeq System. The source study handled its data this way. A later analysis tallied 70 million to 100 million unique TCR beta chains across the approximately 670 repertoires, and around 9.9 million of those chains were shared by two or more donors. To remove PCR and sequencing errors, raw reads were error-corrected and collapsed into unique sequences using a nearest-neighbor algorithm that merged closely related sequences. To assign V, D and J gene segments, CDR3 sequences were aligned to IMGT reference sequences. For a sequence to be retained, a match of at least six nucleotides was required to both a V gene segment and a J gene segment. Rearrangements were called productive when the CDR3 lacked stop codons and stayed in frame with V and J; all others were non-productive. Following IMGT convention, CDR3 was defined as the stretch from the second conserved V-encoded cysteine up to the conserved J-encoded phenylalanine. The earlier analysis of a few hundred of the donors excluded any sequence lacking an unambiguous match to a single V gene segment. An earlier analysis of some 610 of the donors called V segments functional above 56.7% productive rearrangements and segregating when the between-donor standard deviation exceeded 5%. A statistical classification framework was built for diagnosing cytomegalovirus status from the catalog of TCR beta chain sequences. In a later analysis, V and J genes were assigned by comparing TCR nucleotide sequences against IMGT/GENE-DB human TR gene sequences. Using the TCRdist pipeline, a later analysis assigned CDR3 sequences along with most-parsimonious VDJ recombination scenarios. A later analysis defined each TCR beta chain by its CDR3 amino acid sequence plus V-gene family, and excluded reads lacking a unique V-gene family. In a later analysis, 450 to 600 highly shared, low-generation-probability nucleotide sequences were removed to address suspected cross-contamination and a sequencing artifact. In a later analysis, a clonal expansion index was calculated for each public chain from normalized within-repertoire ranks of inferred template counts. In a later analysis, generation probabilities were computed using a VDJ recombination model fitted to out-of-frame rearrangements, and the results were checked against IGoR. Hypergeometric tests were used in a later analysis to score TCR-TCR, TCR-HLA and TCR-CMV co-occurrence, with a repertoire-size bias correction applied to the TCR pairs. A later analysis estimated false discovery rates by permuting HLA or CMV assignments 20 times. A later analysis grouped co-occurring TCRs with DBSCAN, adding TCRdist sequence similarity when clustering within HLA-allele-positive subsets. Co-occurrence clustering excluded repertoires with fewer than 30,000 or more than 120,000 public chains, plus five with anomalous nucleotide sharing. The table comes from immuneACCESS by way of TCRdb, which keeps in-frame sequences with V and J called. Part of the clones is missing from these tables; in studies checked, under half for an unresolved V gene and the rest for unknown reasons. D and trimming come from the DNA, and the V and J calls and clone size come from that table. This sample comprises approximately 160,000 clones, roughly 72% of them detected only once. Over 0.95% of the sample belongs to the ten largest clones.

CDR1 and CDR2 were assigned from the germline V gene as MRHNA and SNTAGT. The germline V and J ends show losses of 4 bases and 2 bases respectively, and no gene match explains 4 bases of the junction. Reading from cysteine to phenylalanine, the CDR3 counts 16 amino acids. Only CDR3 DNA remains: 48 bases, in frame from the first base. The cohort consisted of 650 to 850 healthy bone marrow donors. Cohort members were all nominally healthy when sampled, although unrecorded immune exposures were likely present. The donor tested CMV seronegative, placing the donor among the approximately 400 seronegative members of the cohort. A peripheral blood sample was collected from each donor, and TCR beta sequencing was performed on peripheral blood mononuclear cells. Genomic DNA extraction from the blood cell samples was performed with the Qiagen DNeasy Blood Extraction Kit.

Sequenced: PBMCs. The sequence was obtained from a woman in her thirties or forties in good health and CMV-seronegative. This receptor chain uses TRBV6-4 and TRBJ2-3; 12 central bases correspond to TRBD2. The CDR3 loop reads CASSVGTSGYTDTQYF. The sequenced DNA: TGTGCCAGCAGTGTTGGGACTAGCGGGTACACAGATACGCAGTATTTT.